What follows describes a single T cell receptor (beta chain). The specificity of this receptor is unknown. No base quality information exists; no much larger clone differs at one position. This entry comes from a study of blood T cell repertoires in COVID-19 (dated by TCRdb to 2020 to 2021). In the study overall: Samples covering the acute and convalescent phases of COVID-19 were provided by collaborators in the United States, Italy and Spain. The prospective study material was composed of cDNA or gDNA derived from T cells, B-cell-depleted T cells, or PBMCs. Deeply sampled blood TCRbeta repertoires from subjects exposed to, actively infected with, or recovered from COVID-19 were included in the dataset. The repertoires were released in a freely available public database intended as a resource for research on the immune response to SARS-CoV-2. Samples came from the ongoing ImmuneRACE study (first 160 participants) plus 1,254 subjects from 6 global collaborators. Sample metadata almost always included a de-identified subject ID, COVID-19 status, age in years and sex. Where available, HLA class I and class II types were taken from metadata supplied by the sample provider and were not determined by assay-based typing.

On the study overall, not on this receptor specifically: The amount of clinical and demographic metadata varied by source and participant and was provided uncurated.

Collaborating institutions collected whole blood in K2EDTA tubes following their own protocols. Collaborator samples were shipped for TCRbeta analysis as frozen whole blood, isolated PBMCs, or DNA extracted from either sample type. CDR1 GTSNPN and CDR2 SVGIG were looked up in the germline V gene (reference sequence). V is cut by 0 bases and J by 4 bases, and the space between the germline ends is 13 bases. The CDR3 has 14 amino acids, counting the end cysteine and phenylalanine. Of the read, only the CDR3 DNA is kept; its 42 bases are in frame from base 1. TCRbeta CDR3 regions were amplified from genomic DNA by means of the immunoSEQ Assay, a bias-controlled multiplex PCR. In the paper's pipeline: The number of nucleated cells in each sample was estimated from the amplification of reference gene primers within the assay. Sequence reads were collapsed and filtered to measure the absolute abundance of every unique TCRbeta CDR3 rearrangement. For each sample, productive Simpson clonality was calculated as the square root of Simpson's diversity index across productive rearrangements. The immuneACCESS repertoire file appears here via TCRdb, limited to in-frame rearrangements. These files lack a portion of the clones; in checked studies, under half of the deficit traces to unresolved V genes, and the cause of the others is not known. V and J calls and clone size come straight from that table; D and trimming were deduced from the DNA. The sample table holds about 93,000 clones, of which roughly 90% were seen once. The ten largest clonotypes hold 1.5% of the sample.

The TCR originated in a human donor with active COVID-19. The donor label of this sample is uncertain. The sequence is built from TRBV30 and TRBJ2-7, with no reliable assignment of the D segment. The material sequenced was peripheral blood. The CDR3 reads CAWSVFMQNYEQYF. The bases are TGTGCCTGGAGTGTGTTTATGCAGAATTACGAGCAGTACTTC.